The 9 T cell receptor beta chains reported below all come from one sample, sequenced in a study of blood T cell repertoires in COVID-19. The repertoire was sequenced with immunoSEQ multiplex PCR; TCRdb's copy has only in-frame clones and lacks some. The repertoire holds some 41,000 clones, with 90% as singletons. Sequencing was carried out using peripheral blood. The receptors here all came from a human donor in a cohort sampled during active COVID-19.

CDR3 region: CASSHTGVWNTEAFF. In DNA, the CDR3 is TGTGCCAGCAGTCATACAGGGGTGTGGAACACTGAAGCTTTCTTT. The gene calls are TRBV6-6 and TRBJ1-1; TRBD1 agrees at 7 bases. Unmatched junction bases numbered 7, after V lost 5 bases and J lost 1 base. This CDR3 spans 15 amino acids. Germline CDR1 and CDR2: MNHNY and SVGAGI (reference sequence).

V and J are TRBV7-9 and TRBJ1-1, with D uncertain. The CDR3 is 14 amino acids. Germline V CDR1 and CDR2: SEHNR, FQNEAQ (reference sequence). Trimming took off 5 bases at V and 4 bases at J, with 14 bases between the two ends. The CDR3 DNA is TGTGCCAGCAGCCAGGAGGGTGTTGGCACTGAAGCTTTCTTT. Amino acid sequence: CASSQEGVGTEAFF.

This clone appeared a single time. As DNA, the CDR3 is TGCGCCAGCAGCCAGACCTCACAGGGAAGGGCTAATCAGCCCCAGCATTTT. This codes for CASSQTSQGRANQPQHF. The chain has TRBV4-3 and TRBJ1-5, with D possibly TRBD1 on 6 matching bases. The ends were cut back, 3 bases at V and 4 bases at J, with 19 bases in the middle. Germline V gene data show CDR1 as LGHNA and CDR2 as YSLEER. The CDR3 runs to 17 residues.

The J gene is TRBJ2-7, the V gene TRBV11-2; 12 positions agree with TRBD2. In germline, CDR1 is SGHAT, CDR2 FQNNGV. The ends lost 6 bases at V and 6 bases at J; junction bases unmatched: 6. The CDR3 is 14 residues long. CDR3 in amino acids: CASRKLAGGPEQYF. CDR3 DNA sequence: TGTGCCAGCAGGAAACTAGCGGGGGGCCCCGAGCAGTACTTC.

J is TRBJ1-2 and V is TRBV2, with 7 bases lining up with TRBD1. The J segment lost 6 bases and the V segment lost 5 bases, leaving 9 bases of the junction unmatched. The CDR3 covers 14 residues. CDR1 is SNHLY, CDR2 FYNNEI, per germline. This chain's CDR3 is CASSPSSRGNGYTF. The CDR3 bases are TGTGCCAGCAGTCCCTCGTCCAGGGGGAATGGCTACACCTTC.

The chain combines TRBV6-6 with TRBJ2-5; 10 positions agree with TRBD2. V dropped 7 bases and J dropped 5; count of bases not matched to a gene: 7. Germline loops: CDR1 MNHNY, CDR2 SVGAGI (reference sequence). The CDR3 totals 14 residues. The CDR3 sequence is CASTSSGSQETQYF. CDR3 DNA: TGTGCCAGCACCTCTAGCGGGAGTCAGGAGACCCAGTACTTC.

This chain connects TRBV9 to TRBJ2-1; D call uncertain. V was trimmed by 5 bases and J by 3 bases, leaving 15 bases between them. CDR3 size: 15 residues. The germline CDR1 and CDR2 sequences are SGDLS and YYNGEE. As DNA, the CDR3 is TGTGCCAGCAGTCCCACCTTTTCTAACTACAATGAGCAGTTCTTC. Its protein product is CASSPTFSNYNEQFF.

Here the CDR3 DNA reads TGTGCCTGGAACCTTCAGGGATATGAGCAGTTCTTC. Its protein is CAWNLQGYEQFF. The chain uses TRBV30 and TRBJ2-1, with D possibly TRBD1 on 5 matching bases. The CDR3 contains 12 residues. V was trimmed by 4 bases and J by 8 bases, leaving 12 bases between them. Per germline, CDR1 GTSNPN and CDR2 SVGIG (reference sequence).

This clone appeared a single time. V usage is TRBV19 and J usage is TRBJ2-5; TRBD1 agrees at 9 bases. The CDR3 has 14 residues. V was pared by 8 bases and J by 5 bases, with 9 bases of the junction left unmatched. Germline V gene sequence: CDR1 LNHDA, CDR2 SQIVND (reference sequence). CDR3 coding DNA: TGTGCCAGTGCCGGGACAGGGAGTTGGGAGACCCAGTACTTC. Its translation: CASAGTGSWETQYF.